The next 7 T cell receptor beta chains were all read from a single sample in a study of T-cell reconstitution after alpha-beta-depleted transplantation in children. Unique molecular identifiers were used to barcode this TCRbeta library. A single record per CDR3 protein comes from TCRdb applying MiXCR to the PCR reads. This table has about 360,000 distinct CDR3 sequences, roughly 14% appearing once. Sequencing used PBMCs, obtained from the stem cell graft. The receptors derive from a human donor who donated a stem cell graft to a child with Fanconi anemia.

This clonotype was counted between two and nine times. V gene TRBV5-1 combines with J gene TRBJ2-7, with D unclear. Looked up from germline, CDR1 is SGHRS and CDR2 is YFSETQ. The CDR3 is 15 amino acids. Between the trimmed V and J ends, which lost 0 bases and 0 bases, there was a span of 10 bases. The CDR3 spells CASSLGIGSSYEQYF. The DNA for the CDR3 is TGCGCCAGCAGCTTGGGTATTGGAAGCTCCTACGAGCAGTACTTC.

The chain has TRBV2 and TRBJ2-7, with TRBD2 matching 7 bases. Germline V gene data show CDR1 as SNHLY and CDR2 as FYNNEI. This CDR3 comprises 15 residues. J lost 6 bases, V lost 4 bases, and 12 bases had no gene match. The CDR3 sequence is CASSAGAGLGGEQYV. CDR3 nucleotides: TGTGCCAGCAGTGCAGGAGCGGGGTTGGGCGGCGAGCAGTACGTC.

This clonotype was counted only a few times. V usage is TRBV12-3 or TRBV12-4 and J usage is TRBJ2-3, with 9 bases lining up with TRBD2. Trimming removed 5 bases from V and 0 bases from J; junction bases left unmatched: 6. This CDR3 is built from 16 residues. CDR3 DNA sequence: TGTGCCAGCAGTCCTAGACTAGCGGTTAGCACAGATACGCAGTATTTT. Its protein product is CASSPRLAVSTDTQYF.

This clonotype has a handful of counts. The chain uses TRBV6-2 or TRBV6-3 and TRBJ2-7; the D is unclear. Per germline, CDR1 MNHEY and CDR2 SVGEGT. The CDR3 sequence is 15 residues long. The V end lost 4 bases, the J end lost 0 bases, and 13 bases lay between the germline ends. CDR3 protein: CASSWRKGPSYEQYV. Here the CDR3 DNA reads TGTGCCAGCAGTTGGCGGAAAGGGCCCTCCTACGAGCAGTACGTC.

V is TRBV19 and J is TRBJ2-2; 8 nucleotides line up with TRBD2. The CDR3 is made up of 14 amino acids. With 7 bases clipped from V and 1 base from J, the junction kept 2 bases outside the gene matches. CDR1 is LNHDA and CDR2 is SQIVND in the germline V gene (reference sequence). CDR3 nucleotides: TGTGCCAGTAATAGCGGGGTGAACACCGGGGAGCTGTTTTTT. Translation: CASNSGVNTGELFF.

The rearrangement links TRBV28 to TRBJ2-7; D is possibly TRBD2 (5 bases). V gave up 6 bases and J gave up 3 bases, with 27 bases separating them. The CDR3 runs 18 residues. CDR1 and CDR2 from the germline V gene are MDHEN and SYDVKM. CDR3 amino acids: CASSSFGPQTRGIYEQYV. As DNA, the CDR3 is TGTGCCAGCAGCTCCTTCGGGCCCCAAACCCGAGGGATCTACGAGCAGTACGTC.

This clonotype was picked up many times. The V and J genes are TRBV10-3 and TRBJ2-7; 9 positions agree with TRBD1. The J segment lost 4 bases and the V segment lost 3 bases, leaving 7 bases of the junction unmatched. The CDR3 sequence is 15 residues long. Germline V lookup: CDR1 ENHRY, CDR2 SYGVKD. The CDR3 sequence: CAISDPGTGNYEQYV. The CDR3 nucleotides read TGTGCCATCAGTGACCCAGGGACAGGGAATTACGAGCAGTACGTC.